The 22 T cell receptor beta chains below come from one sample, sequenced in a study of early T cells in non-severe SARS-CoV-2 infection. Each CDR3 protein gets one entry after TCRdb re-called the 5' RACE reads with MiXCR. Among roughly 32,000 distinct CDR3 sequences, 3.9% were seen once, and the ten largest hold more than 8%. Sequencing was performed on whole blood. The receptor set was obtained from an adult who was a healthcare worker with PCR-confirmed SARS-CoV-2 infection or an uninfected control (not recorded which).

The sample holds many counts of this clonotype. This chain uses TRBV7-2 with TRBJ1-2; 8 bases align to TRBD1. With V trimmed by 1 base and J by 8 bases, 6 bases remained unmatched. The germline V gene has CDR1 SGHTA and CDR2 FQGNSA. The CDR3 has 14 residues. CDR3 DNA: TGTGCCAGCAGCTTAGTTAACGGACAGGGAGGCTACACCTTC. Its translation is CASSLVNGQGGYTF. The entire variable domain, with the rest obtained from reference TRBV7-2 and TRBJ1-2, is as follows: GAGVSQSPSNKVTEKGKDVELRCDPISGHTALYWYRQSLGQGLEFLIYFQGNSAPDKSGLPSDRFSAERTGGSVSTLTIQRTQQEDSAVYLCASSLVNGQGGYTFGSGTRLTVV.

This clonotype was picked up many times. This chain links TRBV5-5 with TRBJ2-3, with no clear D. Trimming cost V 2 bases and J 2 bases, with 18 bases left between them. This CDR3 has 17 amino acids. Germline CDR1 is SGHKS and CDR2 is YYEKEE (reference sequence). The CDR3 DNA is TGTGCCAGCAGCTTCTGGGGTAGTCCAACCCCCACAGATACGCAGTATTTT. Residues: CASSFWGSPTPTDTQYF. Variable domain in full (rest from reference TRBV5-5 and TRBJ2-3): DAGVTQSPTHLIKTRGQQVTLRCSPISGHKSVSWYQQVLGQGPQFIFQYYEKEERGRGNFPDRFSARQFPNYSSELNVNALLLGDSALYLCASSFWGSPTPTDTQYFGPGTRLTVL.

This clonotype was found a few times. The chain has TRBV21-1 and TRBJ2-1. TRBV21-1 is labeled a pseudogene. The CDR3 sequence is 12 residues long. CDR3 amino acids: CARIGEHNEQFF. CDR3 sequence (DNA): TGTGCCCGTATTGGGGAACACAATGAGCAGTTCTTC.

This clonotype came up many times. This rearrangement joins TRBV7-3 to TRBJ2-2; 8 bases are shared with TRBD1. J was trimmed by 6 bases and V by 1 base; bases with no gene match: 7. The CDR3 runs to 16 residues. Per germline, CDR1 SGHTA and CDR2 FQGTGA. The CDR3 DNA is TGTGCCAGCAGCTTAAGGTTCCAGGGGGCGGCCGGGGAGCTGTTTTTT. Protein product: CASSLRFQGAAGELFF.

This clonotype was detected ten times or more. The V call is TRBV6-5, the J call TRBJ1-6; the D gene is possibly TRBD1 (5 bases). The CDR3 has 13 residues. Deletions cut 2 bases from V and 11 bases from J, with 10 bases between. Germline CDR1 and CDR2: MNHEY and SVGAGI. The CDR3 loop is CASSYGGTAPLHF. For the CDR3, the DNA is TGTGCCAGCAGTTACGGGGGGACGGCACCCCTCCACTTT.

Many counts were recorded for this clonotype. The rearrangement uses TRBV5-1 and TRBJ2-5, with 10 nucleotides matching TRBD2. The V segment lost 3 bases and the J segment 9 bases; nucleotides outside the gene matches: 5. The CDR3 length is 13 residues. In germline, CDR1 is SGHRS, CDR2 YFSETQ. The CDR3 protein is CASSSSGGTPQYF. The CDR3 nucleotides are TGCGCCAGCAGCTCTAGCGGGGGTACGCCCCAGTACTTC.

At least ten counts were recorded for this clonotype. This sequence joins TRBV24-1 and TRBJ2-3, with D possibly being TRBD2 (6 bases). CDR3 length: 16 residues. CDR1 KGHDR and CDR2 SFDVKD come from the germline V gene. V lost 3 bases to trimming and J lost 0 bases, with 12 bases between them. The CDR3 region has the DNA TGTGCCACCAGTGATCGGAGGGGCGATAGCACAGATACGCAGTATTTT. As protein: CATSDRRGDSTDTQYF.

This clonotype was seen ten or more times. The V and J genes are TRBV12-2 and TRBJ1-6; the table assigns TRBD1, which was not confirmed against the DNA. TRBV12-2 is shown as a pseudogene. There are 15 residues in the CDR3. The CDR3 is CASRMKDRGVSPLHF. The DNA for the CDR3 is TGTGCAAGTCGCATGAAGGACAGGGGGGTTTCACCCCTCCACTTT.

At least ten counts were recorded for this clonotype. The chain is built from TRBV19 and TRBJ1-6; possibly TRBD1 for D (6 bases). Trimming pared 5 bases from V and 4 bases from J, leaving 12 bases between. CDR1 and CDR2 (germline): LNHDA, SQIVND (reference sequence). The CDR3 is made up of 15 amino acids. The CDR3 protein is CASSSEGGYNSPLHF. For the CDR3, the DNA is TGTGCCAGTAGTTCCGAAGGGGGGTATAATTCACCCCTCCACTTT.

This clonotype was seen only a few times. The rearrangement joins TRBV6-2 or TRBV6-3 to TRBJ2-7; the D is unclear. V was trimmed by 2 bases and J by 7 bases, leaving 12 bases between them. The germline V gene encodes CDR1 MNHEY and CDR2 SVGEGT. The CDR3 loop spans 13 amino acids. CDR3 region: CASSYARVGEQYF. The CDR3 DNA reads TGTGCCAGCAGTTACGCTCGGGTGGGAGAGCAGTACTTC.

This clonotype occurred many times. The J gene is TRBJ2-1, the V gene TRBV10-3, with D perhaps TRBD1 (5 bases). The length of the CDR3 is 15 residues. From germline, CDR1 is ENHRY and CDR2 SYGVKD. Trimming took 1 base from V and 5 from J, leaving 12 bases between them. The CDR3 DNA is TGTGCCATCAGTGAGTATAAGCCCAGGGACAATGAGCAGTTCTTC. Translation: CAISEYKPRDNEQFF.

This rearrangement joins TRBV27 to TRBJ2-7; 7 bases are shared with TRBD1. The trim removed 5 bases at V and 2 bases at J, leaving 9 bases unmatched. The CDR3 totals 15 residues. Per germline, CDR1 MNHEY and CDR2 SMNVEV (reference sequence). Here the CDR3 DNA reads TGTGCCAGCAGTAAGACCGGGACAGTGACCTACGAGCAGTACTTC. Translated, it gives CASSKTGTVTYEQYF.

This clonotype was counted ten times or more. The chain recombines TRBV12-3 or TRBV12-4 with TRBJ2-2; tentatively, D is TRBD1 (5 bases). The CDR3 extends over 16 amino acids. With 1 base removed from V and 8 bases from J, the gap between germline ends came to 17 bases. DNA of the CDR3: TGTGCCAGCAGTTTAGGGACACGTTCCCTGCCGGGGGAGCTGTTTTTT. It is translated as CASSLGTRSLPGELFF.

This clonotype was recorded at least ten times. The J gene is TRBJ1-2, the V gene TRBV7-2, with 10 bases fitting TRBD1. Per the germline V gene, CDR1 is SGHTA and CDR2 is FQGNSA. J gave up 7 bases and V 5 bases, and 10 bases lay outside the gene matches. This CDR3 has 15 residues. CDR3 protein: CASSSQTGGKGGYTF. The CDR3 DNA is TGTGCCAGCAGCAGCCAGACAGGGGGCAAGGGTGGCTACACCTTC.

This clonotype was recorded many times. This chain connects TRBV20-1 to TRBJ2-7, with 7 bases identical to TRBD1. This CDR3 comprises 13 residues. V lost 2 bases, J lost 3 bases, and 4 bases stayed unmatched. Germline assignment: CDR1 DFQATT and CDR2 SNEGSKA (reference sequence). CDR3 sequence (DNA): TGCAGTGCTAGAACAGGGGACCTCTACGAGCAGTACTTC. It yields the protein CSARTGDLYEQYF.

This chain connects TRBV7-6 to TRBJ2-2; the match to TRBD2 covers 8 bases. The CDR3 loop spans 21 amino acids. Looked up from germline, CDR1 is SGHVS and CDR2 is FNYEAQ. V lost 2 bases and J lost 5; bases outside the gene matches: 22. The CDR3 DNA follows: TGTGCCAGCAGCTTAAAGCCGGCAGGGAGCGGGAGATCGAGTTGGACCGGGGAGCTGTTTTTT. Amino acid sequence: CASSLKPAGSGRSSWTGELFF.

The V and J genes are TRBV20-1 and TRBJ2-5, with D tentatively TRBD2 (6 bases). Germline CDR1 DFQATT, CDR2 SNEGSKA (reference sequence). This CDR3 comprises 15 residues. V lost 6 bases to trimming and J lost 5 bases, with 22 bases between them. This chain's CDR3 is CSAVETRRIRETQYF. The CDR3 nucleotides are TGCAGTGCAGTTGAGACTAGACGTATCCGGGAGACCCAGTACTTC.

This clonotype was detected ten times or more. The rearrangement joins TRBV7-9 to TRBJ2-3, with D possibly being TRBD2 (6 bases). V lost 4 bases and J lost 3, with 11 bases in between. The CDR3 is 14 residues long. The V gene's germline CDR1 is SEHNR and CDR2 FQNEAQ (reference sequence). The CDR3 reads CASSSLAGTDTQYF. The DNA of the CDR3 is TGTGCCAGCAGCTCCCTCGCGGGAACAGATACGCAGTATTTT. Complete variable domain (other parts from reference TRBV7-9 and TRBJ2-3): DTGVSQNPRHKITKRGQNVTFRCDPISEHNRLYWYRQTLGQGPEFLTYFQNEAQLEKSRLLSDRFSAERPKGSFSTLEIQRTEQGDSAMYLCASSSLAGTDTQYFGPGTRLTVL.

This clonotype was found many times. The V gene is TRBV6-1, the J gene TRBJ1-5; no definite D call. Trimming took off 0 bases at V and 6 bases at J, with 9 bases between the two ends. Germline V gene lookup returns CDR1 MNHNS and CDR2 SASEGT. The CDR3 is 14 residues long. CDR3 DNA: TGTGCCAGCAGTGAAGCTCGGCGGGGTCAGCCCCAGCATTTT. Protein sequence: CASSEARRGQPQHF.

This clonotype was found many times. This chain links TRBV12-3 or TRBV12-4 with TRBJ1-1, with D maybe TRBD1 (5 bases). The germline V and J ends were trimmed by 5 bases and 5 bases, with 18 bases remaining between them. CDR3 length: 15 residues. The CDR3 coding sequence is TGTGCCAGCAGTCTGTCCCTCGGGGGTTGGACTGAAGCTTTCTTT. This gives the protein CASSLSLGGWTEAFF.

This clonotype was detected many times. The chain links TRBV20-1 to TRBJ2-1; a weak D match, TRBD2 (5 bases). The CDR3 length is 15 residues. Germline V gene lookup returns CDR1 DFQATT and CDR2 SNEGSKA (reference sequence). Trimming left V 6 bases short and J 0 bases short, with 15 bases between. In DNA, the CDR3 is TGCAGTGCCCACACGGACTGGAGCTCCTACAATGAGCAGTTCTTC. Protein sequence: CSAHTDWSSYNEQFF.

This clonotype was observed at least ten times. The V and J genes are TRBV5-1 and TRBJ2-3, with D possibly being TRBD2 (6 bases). CDR1 is SGHRS, CDR2 YFSETQ, per germline. The ends were cut back, 5 bases at V and 2 bases at J, with 21 bases in the middle. CDR3 length equals 17 residues. The CDR3 reads CASSHLRTNPPTDTQYF. As DNA, the CDR3 is TGCGCCAGCAGTCATCTCAGGACTAACCCTCCCACAGATACGCAGTATTTT.